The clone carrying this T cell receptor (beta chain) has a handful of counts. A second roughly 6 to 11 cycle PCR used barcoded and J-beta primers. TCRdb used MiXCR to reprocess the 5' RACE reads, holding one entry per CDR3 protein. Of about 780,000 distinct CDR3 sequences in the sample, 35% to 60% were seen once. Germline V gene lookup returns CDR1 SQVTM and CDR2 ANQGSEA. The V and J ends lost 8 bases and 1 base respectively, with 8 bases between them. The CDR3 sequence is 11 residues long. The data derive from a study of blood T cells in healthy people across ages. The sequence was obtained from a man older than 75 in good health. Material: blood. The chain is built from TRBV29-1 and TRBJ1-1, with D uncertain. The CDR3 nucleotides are TGCAGCAGTAGAGAGAACACTGAAGCTTTCTTT. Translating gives CSSRENTEAFF.